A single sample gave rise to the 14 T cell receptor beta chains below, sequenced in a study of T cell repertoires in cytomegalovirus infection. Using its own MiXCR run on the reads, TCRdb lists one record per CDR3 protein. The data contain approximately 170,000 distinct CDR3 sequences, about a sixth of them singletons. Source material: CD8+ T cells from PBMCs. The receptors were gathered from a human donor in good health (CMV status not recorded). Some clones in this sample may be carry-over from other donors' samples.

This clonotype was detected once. The CDR3 loop is CASSGSPGLAGGPRNTQYF. Here the CDR3 DNA reads TGTGCCAGCAGCGGCAGCCCGGGACTAGCGGGAGGGCCGAGGAATACGCAGTATTTT. V and J are TRBV7-9 and TRBJ2-3; TRBD2 matches 16 bases. Germline CDR1 is SEHNR and CDR2 is FQNEAQ (reference sequence). V lost 5 bases and J lost 7; bases outside the gene matches: 15. This CDR3 region has 19 residues. The whole variable domain, remainder taken from reference TRBV7-9 and TRBJ2-3, is DTGVSQNPRHKITKRGQNVTFRCDPISEHNRLYWYRQTLGQGPEFLTYFQNEAQLEKSRLLSDRFSAERPKGSFSTLEIQRTEQGDSAMYLCASSGSPGLAGGPRNTQYFGPGTRLTVL.

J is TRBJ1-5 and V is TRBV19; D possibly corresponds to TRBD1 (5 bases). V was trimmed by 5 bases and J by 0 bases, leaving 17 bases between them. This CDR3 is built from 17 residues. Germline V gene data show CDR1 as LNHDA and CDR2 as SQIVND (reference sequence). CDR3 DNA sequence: TGTGCCAGTAGTCGACAGCAACCTTCATATAGCAATCAGCCCCAGCATTTT. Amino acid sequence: CASSRQQPSYSNQPQHF. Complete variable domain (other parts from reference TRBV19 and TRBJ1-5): DGGITQSPKYLFRKEGQNVTLSCEQNLNHDAMYWYRQDPGQGLRLIYYSQIVNDFQKGDIAEGYSVSREKKESFPLTVTSAQKNPTAFYLCASSRQQPSYSNQPQHFGDGTRLSIL.

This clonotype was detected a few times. CDR3 region: CSAEDRDYLQFF. In nucleotides, the CDR3 is TGCAGTGCAGAGGACCGGGACTATCTTCAGTTCTTC. The chain links TRBV20-1 to TRBJ2-1; 7 positions agree with TRBD2. The CDR3 consists of 12 residues. The J segment lost 13 bases and the V segment lost 6 bases, leaving 12 bases of the junction unmatched. Germline V CDR1 and CDR2: DFQATT, SNEGSKA (reference sequence).

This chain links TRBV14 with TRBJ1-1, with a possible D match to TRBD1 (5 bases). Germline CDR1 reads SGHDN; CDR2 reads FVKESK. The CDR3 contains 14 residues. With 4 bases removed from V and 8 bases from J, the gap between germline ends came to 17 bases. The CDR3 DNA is TGTGCCAGCAGCCCCGGGAGAGGGGTTCGAGAAGCTTTCTTT. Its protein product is CASSPGRGVREAFF.

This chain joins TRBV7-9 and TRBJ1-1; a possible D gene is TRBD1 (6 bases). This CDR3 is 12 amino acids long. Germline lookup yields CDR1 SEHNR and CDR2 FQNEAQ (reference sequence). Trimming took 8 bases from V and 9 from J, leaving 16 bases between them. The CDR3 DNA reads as TGTGCCAGCGCAGACCTCAGGGGCAAAGCTTTCTTT. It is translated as CASADLRGKAFF.

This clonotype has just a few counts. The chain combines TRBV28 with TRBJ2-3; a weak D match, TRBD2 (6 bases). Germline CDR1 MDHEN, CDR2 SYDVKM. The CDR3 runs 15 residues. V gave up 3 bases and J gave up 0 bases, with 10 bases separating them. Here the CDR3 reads CASSFRETSTDTQYF. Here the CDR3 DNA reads TGTGCCAGCAGTTTTCGGGAGACCAGCACAGATACGCAGTATTTT.

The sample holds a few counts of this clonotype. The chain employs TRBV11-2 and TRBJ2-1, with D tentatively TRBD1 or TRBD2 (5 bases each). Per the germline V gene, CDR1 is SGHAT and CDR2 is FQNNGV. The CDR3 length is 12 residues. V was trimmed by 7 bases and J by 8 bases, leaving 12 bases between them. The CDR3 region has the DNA TGTGCCAGCACCCAACTAGGGGATGAGCAGTTCTTC. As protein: CASTQLGDEQFF.

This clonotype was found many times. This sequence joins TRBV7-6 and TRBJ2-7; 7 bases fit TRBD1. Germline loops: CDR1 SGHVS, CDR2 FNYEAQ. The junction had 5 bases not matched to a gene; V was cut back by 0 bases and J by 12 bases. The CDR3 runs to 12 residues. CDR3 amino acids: CASSLARGQLYF. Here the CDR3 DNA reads TGTGCCAGCAGCTTAGCGAGGGGGCAATTGTACTTC. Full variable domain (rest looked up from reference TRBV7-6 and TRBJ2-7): GAGVSQSPRYKVTKRGQDVALRCDPISGHVSLYWYRQALGQGPEFLTYFNYEAQQDKSGLPNDRFSAERPEGSISTLTIQRTEQRDSAMYRCASSLARGQLYFGPGTRLTVT.

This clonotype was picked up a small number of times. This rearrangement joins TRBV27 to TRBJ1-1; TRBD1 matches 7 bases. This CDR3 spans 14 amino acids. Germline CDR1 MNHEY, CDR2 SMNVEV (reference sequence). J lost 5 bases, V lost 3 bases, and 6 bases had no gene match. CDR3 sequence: CASSFQGGRTEAFF. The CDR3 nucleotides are TGTGCCAGCAGTTTCCAGGGGGGTCGGACTGAAGCTTTCTTT.

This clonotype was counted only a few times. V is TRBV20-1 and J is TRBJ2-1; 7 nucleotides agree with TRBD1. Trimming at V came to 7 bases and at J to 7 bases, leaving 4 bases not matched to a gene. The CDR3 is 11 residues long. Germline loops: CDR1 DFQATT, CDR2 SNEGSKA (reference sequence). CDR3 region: CSVLTGNEQFF. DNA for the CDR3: TGCAGTGTTCTGACAGGGAATGAGCAGTTCTTC.

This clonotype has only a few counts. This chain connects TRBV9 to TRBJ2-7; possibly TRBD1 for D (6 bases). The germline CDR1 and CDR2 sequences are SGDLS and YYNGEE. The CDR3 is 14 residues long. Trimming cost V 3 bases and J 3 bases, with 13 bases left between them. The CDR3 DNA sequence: TGTGCCAGCAGCGCGGACAGTAAATACTACGAGCAGTACTTC. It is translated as CASSADSKYYEQYF.

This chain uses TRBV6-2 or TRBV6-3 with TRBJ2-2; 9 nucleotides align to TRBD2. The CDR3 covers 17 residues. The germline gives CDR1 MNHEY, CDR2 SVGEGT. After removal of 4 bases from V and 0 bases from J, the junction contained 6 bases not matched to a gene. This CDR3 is CASSSSSGAANTGELFF. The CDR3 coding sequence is TGTGCCAGCAGTTCGTCTAGCGGGGCCGCGAACACCGGGGAGCTGTTTTTT.

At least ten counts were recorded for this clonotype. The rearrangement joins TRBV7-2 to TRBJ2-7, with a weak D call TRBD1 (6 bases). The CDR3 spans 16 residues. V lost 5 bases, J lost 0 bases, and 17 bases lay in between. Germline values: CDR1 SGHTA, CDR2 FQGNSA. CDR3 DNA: TGTGCCAGCAGCCCTGCCCGGGACATGAGCTCCTACGAGCAGTACGTC. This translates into CASSPARDMSSYEQYV.

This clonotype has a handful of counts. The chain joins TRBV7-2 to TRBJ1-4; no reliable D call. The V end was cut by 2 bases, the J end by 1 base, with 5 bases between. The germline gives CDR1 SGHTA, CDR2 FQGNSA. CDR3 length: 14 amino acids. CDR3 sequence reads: CASSLPETNEKLFF. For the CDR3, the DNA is TGTGCCAGCAGCTTACCGGAAACTAATGAAAAACTGTTTTTT.